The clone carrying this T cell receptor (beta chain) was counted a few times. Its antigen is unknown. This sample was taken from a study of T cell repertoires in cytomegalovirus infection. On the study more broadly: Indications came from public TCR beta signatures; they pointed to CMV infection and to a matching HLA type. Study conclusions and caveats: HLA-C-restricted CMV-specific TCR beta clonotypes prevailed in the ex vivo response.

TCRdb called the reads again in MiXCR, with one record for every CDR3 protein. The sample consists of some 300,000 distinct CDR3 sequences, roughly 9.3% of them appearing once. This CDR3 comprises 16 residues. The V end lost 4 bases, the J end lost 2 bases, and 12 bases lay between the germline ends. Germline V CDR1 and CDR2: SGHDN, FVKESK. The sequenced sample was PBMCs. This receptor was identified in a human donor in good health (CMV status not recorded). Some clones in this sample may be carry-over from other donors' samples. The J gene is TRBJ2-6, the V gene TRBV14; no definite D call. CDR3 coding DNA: TGTGCCAGCAGCCCGCTCGGTCTAGCTGGGGCCAACGTCCTGACTTTC. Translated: CASSPLGLAGANVLTF.